The clone carrying this TCR beta chain was counted ten times or more. The source of the sample is a study of regulatory T cells in long-lasting Graves disease. Study information: Newly diagnosed Graves' patients had taken antithyroid drugs under 3 months.

Relying on iRepertoire HTBI primers and Arm-PCR of CDR3 regions, the team built TCR beta libraries. One entry per CDR3 protein, called by TCRdb with MiXCR from the multiplex PCR reads. Of around 450,000 distinct CDR3 sequences listed, about 15% were seen once; the top ten hold about 7.8%. This sample's time point: newly diagnosed GD, antithyroid drugs for less than 3 months. RNA extracted from PBMCs served as the sequencing template. The J segment lost 12 bases and the V segment lost 1 base, leaving 5 bases of the junction unmatched. There are 12 residues in the CDR3. CDR1 is LGHDT and CDR2 is YNNKEL in the germline V gene (reference sequence). Separately, the same data were catalogued under a study of T cells in Graves' hyperthyroidism and ophthalmopathy. In that study: Stable Graves' hyperthyroidism meant no ophthalmopathy progression within 18 months. When the TCR CDR3 underwent first-round RT-PCR, the HTBI primer set was used. From stable hyperthyroidism, ophthalmopathy was separated by a 13 V-J model.

This chain uses TRBV3-1 with TRBJ1-1; 7 bases are shared with TRBD1. Sequenced material: peripheral blood mononuclear cells (PBMCs), taken at new diagnosis, from a patient treated with antithyroid drugs. The TCR comes from a woman in her thirties or forties with Graves disease. This CDR3 is CASSQGVRGTFF. The CDR3 coding sequence is TGTGCCAGCAGCCAAGGTGTCAGGGGGACTTTCTTT. The entire variable domain, with the rest obtained from reference TRBV3-1 and TRBJ1-1, is as follows: DTAVSQTPKYLVTQMGNDKSIKCEQNLGHDTMYWYKQDSKKFLKIMFSYNNKELIINETVPNRFSPKSPDKAHLNLHINSLELGDSAVYFCASSQGVRGTFFGQGTRLTVV.